This record concerns one T cell receptor beta chain sequence. Its target is not known. The data derive from a study of response to subunit inactivated influenza vaccine. V lost 5 bases, J lost 4 bases, and 24 bases lay in between. This CDR3 comprises 17 residues. In germline, CDR1 is MDHEN, CDR2 SYDVKM. Broader study findings: Each seasonal influenza vaccination recruits few new T cells, the authors suggested.

One entry per CDR3 protein, called by TCRdb with MiXCR from the RT-PCR reads. The sample yields hundreds of thousands of distinct CDR3 sequences, less than 20% seen once. The sample in question was PBMCs from blood, obtained 5 to 6 days after vaccination. The rearrangement joins TRBV28 to TRBJ2-7; D possibly corresponds to TRBD2 (5 bases). The TCR was taken from a man between 50 and 59 years old who received an inactivated influenza vaccine. CDR3 bases: TGTGCCAGCAGTCCTCCTTGGTTTAGCGAGAAGGAGTACGAGCAGTACTTC. Its translation is CASSPPWFSEKEYEQYF.